These 20 T cell receptor beta chains originate from one sample sequenced in a study of blood T cell repertoires in COVID-19. TCRdb's copy holds only in-frame clones and misses some; the assay was immunoSEQ multiplex PCR. The sample consists of 230,000 or so clones, 75% to 85% of them appearing once. Material for sequencing was peripheral blood. Receptors were obtained from a middle-aged woman who had recovered from COVID-19.

The chain couples TRBV29-1 to TRBJ2-5, with 11 bases matching TRBD2. The CDR3 runs to 12 residues. Germline V gene lookup returns CDR1 SQVTM and CDR2 ANQGSEA. The trim removed 7 bases at V and 3 bases at J, leaving 1 base unmatched. The CDR3 DNA sequence: TGCAGCGGTAGCGGGGGGGAAGAGACCCAGTACTTC. This sequence encodes CSGSGGEETQYF.

This sequence joins TRBV3-1 (or the pseudogene TRBV3-2) and TRBJ1-3; TRBD1 might be the D (5 bases). The V gene lost 1 base and the J gene lost 6 bases, with 13 bases spanning the gap. The CDR3 is made up of 15 amino acids. Germline V gene lookup returns CDR1 LGHDT and CDR2 YNNKEL (reference sequence). CDR3 coding DNA: TGTGCCAGCAGCCAAGTGGGGGGGGGAGAAAACACCATATATTTT. It yields the protein CASSQVGGGENTIYF.

CDR3 bases: TGCGCCAGCAGCAGGGGGTCCCGGGACACCGGGGAGCTGTTTTTT. Translating it yields CASSRGSRDTGELFF. V is TRBV5-1 and J is TRBJ2-2, with a weak D call TRBD1 (6 bases). Germline-derived CDR1 and CDR2 are SGHRS and YFSETQ. Trimming removed 4 bases at V and 3 bases at J, with 13 bases between. This CDR3 comprises 15 residues.

V usage is TRBV7-9 and J usage is TRBJ2-7; D is possibly TRBD2 (5 bases). Germline lookup yields CDR1 SEHNR and CDR2 FQNEAQ (reference sequence). V was pared by 2 bases and J by 0 bases, with 17 bases between. The CDR3 totals 17 residues. The CDR3 DNA sequence: TGTGCCAGCAGCTTAAACCCGGGAAGCCCGAGCTCCTACGAGCAGTACTTC. Translation gives CASSLNPGSPSSYEQYF. The variable domain in full, with the rest retrieved from reference TRBV7-9 and TRBJ2-7, is DTGVSQNPRHKITKRGQNVTFRCDPISEHNRLYWYRQTLGQGPEFLTYFQNEAQLEKSRLLSDRFSAERPKGSFSTLEIQRTEQGDSAMYLCASSLNPGSPSSYEQYFGPGTRLTVT.

The chain carries TRBV7-2 and TRBJ1-4, with D unresolved. From germline, CDR1 is SGHTA and CDR2 FQGNSA. This CDR3 spans 16 amino acids. V dropped 1 base and J dropped 5 bases, with 14 bases sitting between them. In nucleotides, the CDR3 is TGTGCCAGCAGCTTAGACGGGAGAATAGCGAATGAAAAACTGTTTTTT. Its protein product is CASSLDGRIANEKLFF.

The J gene is TRBJ2-7, the V gene TRBV28; D not certain. The CDR3 has 16 amino acids. Germline V lookup: CDR1 MDHEN, CDR2 SYDVKM. Trimming pared 6 bases from V and 1 base from J, leaving 19 bases between. The CDR3 nucleotides read TGTGCCAGCAGCTATAGTACGGGTATCCCTTCCTACGAGCAGTACTTC. Translation gives CASSYSTGIPSYEQYF.

This chain connects TRBV7-2 to TRBJ1-2, with D uncertain. Germline CDR1 reads SGHTA; CDR2 reads FQGNSA. Between the trimmed V and J ends, which lost 5 bases and 7 bases, there was a span of 11 bases. This CDR3 contains 12 residues. CDR3 protein: CASSPIGVGYTF. The CDR3 nucleotides read TGTGCCAGCAGCCCAATTGGAGTTGGCTACACCTTC.

CDR3: CAISELEQGGWDEQFF. DNA of the CDR3: TGTGCCATCAGTGAGCTGGAACAGGGGGGTTGGGATGAGCAGTTCTTC. The chain carries TRBV10-3 and TRBJ2-1; TRBD1 matches at 8 bases. The V and J ends lost 2 bases and 8 bases, in that order; junction bases with no gene match: 11. The CDR3 sequence is 16 residues long. The germline V gene encodes CDR1 ENHRY and CDR2 SYGVKD.

This clone was seen a handful of times. The CDR3 loop reads CASSLKDRGPSPLHF. The CDR3 DNA follows: TGTGCCAGCTCACTAAAGGACAGGGGGCCTTCACCCCTCCACTTT. This chain connects TRBV18 to TRBJ1-6; 11 nucleotides line up with TRBD1. CDR1 and CDR2 from the germline V gene are KGHSH and LQKENI. Losses at the gene ends were 4 bases for V and 9 bases for J; bases not matched to a gene: 5. This CDR3 contains 15 residues.

Note on this clone: An end of the junction does not agree with germline; a read error may underlie this. The chain uses TRBV15 and TRBJ1-2, with 7 nucleotides matching TRBD1. CDR3 size: 12 residues. From germline, CDR1 is LNHNV and CDR2 YYDKDF (reference sequence). CDR3 protein: CATSRDRDGYTF. CDR3 sequence (DNA): TGTGCCACCAGTAGAGACAGGGATGGCTACACCTTC.

This chain uses TRBV6-5 with TRBJ1-1; D perhaps matches TRBD1 (5 bases). Trimming stripped 2 bases from V and 1 base from J, with 8 bases between. Germline V lookup: CDR1 MNHEY, CDR2 SVGAGI. The CDR3 has 14 amino acids. The CDR3 DNA reads TGTGCCAGCAGTTACATGGGGGGGAACACTGAAGCTTTCTTT. This codes for CASSYMGGNTEAFF.

The J gene is TRBJ2-1, the V gene TRBV13, with D unclear. Germline CDR1 PRHDT, CDR2 FYEKMQ (reference sequence). The CDR3 is 11 residues long. V shed 4 bases and J shed 5 bases, with 3 bases lying between them. CDR3 region: CASSYNNEQFF. CDR3 nucleotides: TGTGCCAGCAGCTACAACAATGAGCAGTTCTTC.

CDR3 sequence: CASSMGGKDEQYF. CDR3 nucleotides: TGTGCCAGTAGTATGGGAGGGAAGGACGAGCAGTACTTC. J is TRBJ2-7 and V is TRBV19; TRBD2 matches at 7 bases. The CDR3 contains 13 residues. Per the germline V gene, CDR1 is LNHDA and CDR2 is SQIVND (reference sequence). V lost 3 bases, J lost 5 bases, and 4 bases stayed unmatched.

This chain joins TRBV11-3 and TRBJ2-7; 9 nucleotides align to TRBD1. Germline V gene data show CDR1 as SGHNT and CDR2 as YENEEA. There are 15 residues in the CDR3. Trimming took 5 bases from V and 2 from J; bases not matched to a gene: 7. Here the CDR3 DNA reads TGTGCCAGCAGCCCCGTTGGGACAGGGCCCTACGAGCAGTACTTC. Translated, it gives CASSPVGTGPYEQYF.

The genes are TRBV20-1 and TRBJ1-5; D unclear. Germline CDR1 DFQATT, CDR2 SNEGSKA (reference sequence). This CDR3 contains 13 residues. The V gene lost 3 bases and the J gene lost 4 bases, with 10 bases spanning the gap. DNA for the CDR3: TGCAGTGCTAGTCCGGCGGGGAATCAGCCCCAGCATTTT. The encoded protein is CSASPAGNQPQHF.

The V call is TRBV25-1, the J call TRBJ2-2; D is unresolved. V was pared by 6 bases and J by 1 base, with 6 bases between. Per germline, CDR1 MGHDK and CDR2 SYGVNS. The CDR3 consists of 13 residues. The CDR3 DNA reads as TGTGCCAGCAGGGCGGAGAACACCGGGGAGCTGTTTTTT. This gives the protein CASRAENTGELFF.

The CDR3 protein is CASTTDGRGTEAFF. The CDR3 region has the DNA TGTGCCAGCACCACGGACGGACGGGGTACTGAAGCTTTCTTT. This chain joins TRBV6-5 and TRBJ1-1; D is undetermined. CDR3 length: 14 residues. The ends were cut back, 7 bases at V and 5 bases at J, with 17 bases in the middle. Germline V CDR1 and CDR2: MNHEY, SVGAGI.

In its sample, this clone was seen a few times. The chain recombines TRBV7-9 with TRBJ2-1; TRBD1 matches 7 bases. J lost 15 bases, V lost 7 bases, and 15 bases had no gene match. This CDR3 contains 13 residues. Germline V lookup: CDR1 SEHNR, CDR2 FQNEAQ (reference sequence). CDR3 in amino acids: CASIQRQGESWFF. As DNA, the CDR3 is TGTGCCAGCATCCAGAGACAGGGAGAAAGTTGGTTCTTC.

This chain links TRBV13 with TRBJ2-3; 11 nucleotides agree with TRBD2. The germline V gene has CDR1 PRHDT and CDR2 FYEKMQ (reference sequence). Trimming cost V 5 bases and J 2 bases; bases outside gene matches: 6. The CDR3 runs to 16 residues. The CDR3 sequence is CASSAGLAENTDTQYF. The CDR3 DNA reads as TGTGCCAGCAGCGCGGGACTAGCGGAAAACACAGATACGCAGTATTTT.

CDR3 in DNA: TGTGCCAGCAGGACAGGGAACTATGGCTACACCTTC. It is translated as CASRTGNYGYTF. The chain joins TRBV6-5 to TRBJ1-2; 7 nucleotides line up with TRBD1. Germline V gene sequence: CDR1 MNHEY, CDR2 SVGAGI. The V segment lost 6 bases and the J segment 2 bases; nucleotides outside the gene matches: 0. CDR3 size: 12 residues.